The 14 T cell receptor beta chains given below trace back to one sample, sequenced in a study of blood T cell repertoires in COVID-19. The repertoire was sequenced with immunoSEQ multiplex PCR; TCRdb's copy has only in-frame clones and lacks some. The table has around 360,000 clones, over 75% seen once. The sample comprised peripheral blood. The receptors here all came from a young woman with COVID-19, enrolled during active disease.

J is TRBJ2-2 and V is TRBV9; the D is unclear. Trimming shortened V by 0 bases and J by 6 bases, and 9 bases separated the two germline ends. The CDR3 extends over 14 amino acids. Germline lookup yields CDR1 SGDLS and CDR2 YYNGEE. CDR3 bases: TGTGCCAGCAGCGTAGTATCGAGGCCCGGGGAGCTGTTTTTT. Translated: CASSVVSRPGELFF.

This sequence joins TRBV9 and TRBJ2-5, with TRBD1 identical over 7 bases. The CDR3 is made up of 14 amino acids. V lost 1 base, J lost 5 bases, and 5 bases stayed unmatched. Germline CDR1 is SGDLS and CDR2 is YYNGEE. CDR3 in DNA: TGTGCCAGCAGCGTAAGTCCCAGGGGGGAGACCCAGTACTTC. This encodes CASSVSPRGETQYF.

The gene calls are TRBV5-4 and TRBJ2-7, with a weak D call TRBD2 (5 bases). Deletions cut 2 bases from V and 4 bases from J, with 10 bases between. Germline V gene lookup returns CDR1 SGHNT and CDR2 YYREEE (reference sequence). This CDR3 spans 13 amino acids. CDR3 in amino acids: CASSFEGRYEQYF. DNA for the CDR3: TGTGCCAGCAGCTTCGAGGGCCGGTACGAGCAGTACTTC.

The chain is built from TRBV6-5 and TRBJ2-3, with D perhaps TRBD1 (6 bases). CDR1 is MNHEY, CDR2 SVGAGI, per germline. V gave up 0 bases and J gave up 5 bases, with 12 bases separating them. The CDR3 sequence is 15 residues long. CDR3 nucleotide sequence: TGTGCCAGCAGTTACTCGTCAGGGGCGGAAGATACGCAGTATTTT. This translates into CASSYSSGAEDTQYF.

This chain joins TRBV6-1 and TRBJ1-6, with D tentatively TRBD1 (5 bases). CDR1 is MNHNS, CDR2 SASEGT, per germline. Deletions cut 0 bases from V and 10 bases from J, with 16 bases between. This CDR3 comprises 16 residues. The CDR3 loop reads CASSEALGADESPLHF. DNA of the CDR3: TGTGCCAGCAGTGAAGCGCTTGGGGCGGATGAGTCACCCCTCCACTTT.

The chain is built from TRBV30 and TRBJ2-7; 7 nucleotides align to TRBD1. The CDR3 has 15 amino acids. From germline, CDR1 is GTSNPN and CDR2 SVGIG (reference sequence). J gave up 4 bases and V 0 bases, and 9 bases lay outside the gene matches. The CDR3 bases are TGTGCCTGGAGTGTGGGAAGGGGGCTTTGGTACGAGCAGTACTTC. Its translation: CAWSVGRGLWYEQYF. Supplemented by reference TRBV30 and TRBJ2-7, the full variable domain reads SQTIHQWPATLVQPVGSPLSLECTVEGTSNPNLYWYRQAAGRGLQLLFYSVGIGQISSEVPQNLSASRPQDRQFILSSKKLLLSDSGFYLCAWSVGRGLWYEQYFGPGTRLTVT.

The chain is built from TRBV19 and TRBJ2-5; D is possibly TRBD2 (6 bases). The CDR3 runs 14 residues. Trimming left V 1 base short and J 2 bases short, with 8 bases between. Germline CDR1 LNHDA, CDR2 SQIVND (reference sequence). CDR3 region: CASSIGGTQETQYF. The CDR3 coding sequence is TGTGCCAGTAGTATAGGGGGGACTCAAGAGACCCAGTACTTC.

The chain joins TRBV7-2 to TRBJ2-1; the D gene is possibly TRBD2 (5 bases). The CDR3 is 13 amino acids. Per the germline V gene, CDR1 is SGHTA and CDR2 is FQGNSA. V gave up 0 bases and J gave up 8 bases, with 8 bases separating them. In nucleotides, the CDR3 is TGTGCCAGCAGCTTAGCGAAGGAGGATGAGCAGTTCTTC. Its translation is CASSLAKEDEQFF.

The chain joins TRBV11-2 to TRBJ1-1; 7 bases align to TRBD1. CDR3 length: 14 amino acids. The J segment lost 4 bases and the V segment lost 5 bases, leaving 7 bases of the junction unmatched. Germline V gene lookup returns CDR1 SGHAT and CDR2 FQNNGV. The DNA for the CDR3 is TGTGCCAGCAGCCTGACAGGGCTCGGCACTGAAGCTTTCTTT. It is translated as CASSLTGLGTEAFF.

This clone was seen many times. The chain's CDR3 is CASSQEALAGGPNEQFF. The CDR3 DNA is TGTGCCAGCAGCCAAGAGGCCCTAGCGGGAGGGCCAAATGAGCAGTTCTTC. The gene calls are TRBV4-2 and TRBJ2-1; 12 bases line up with TRBD2. After removal of 0 bases from V and 7 bases from J, the junction contained 7 bases not matched to a gene. Germline V lookup: CDR1 LGHNA, CDR2 YNFKEQ. The CDR3 totals 17 residues.

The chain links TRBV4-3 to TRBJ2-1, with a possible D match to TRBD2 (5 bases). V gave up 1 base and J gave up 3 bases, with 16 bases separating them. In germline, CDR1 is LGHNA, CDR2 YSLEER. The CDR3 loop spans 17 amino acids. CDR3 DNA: TGCGCCAGCAGCCAAGGATCAAGGAGCGGAGGCTACAATGAGCAGTTCTTC. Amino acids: CASSQGSRSGGYNEQFF.

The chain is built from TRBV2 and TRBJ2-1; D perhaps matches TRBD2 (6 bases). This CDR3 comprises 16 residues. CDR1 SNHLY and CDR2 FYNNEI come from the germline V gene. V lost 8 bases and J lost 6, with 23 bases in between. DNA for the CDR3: TGTGCCAGCGTTGACCTTCTACGGGGGAACGGCAATGAGCAGTTCTTC. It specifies CASVDLLRGNGNEQFF.

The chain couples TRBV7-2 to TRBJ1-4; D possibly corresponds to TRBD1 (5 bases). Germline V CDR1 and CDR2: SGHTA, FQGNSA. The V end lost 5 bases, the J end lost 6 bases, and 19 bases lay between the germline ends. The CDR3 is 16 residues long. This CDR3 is CASSRGLLRRDEKLFF. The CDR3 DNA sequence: TGTGCCAGCAGCCGGGGACTGTTAAGGCGGGATGAAAAACTGTTTTTT.

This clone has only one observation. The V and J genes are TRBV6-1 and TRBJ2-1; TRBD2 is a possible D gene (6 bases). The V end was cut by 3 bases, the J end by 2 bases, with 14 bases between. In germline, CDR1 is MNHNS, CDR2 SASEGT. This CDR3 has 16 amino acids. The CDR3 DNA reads TGTGCCAGCAGTGAGACGGGACTGGCCCCCTACAATGAGCAGTTCTTC. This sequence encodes CASSETGLAPYNEQFF.